What follows is one T cell receptor beta chain and its context. Its antigen is still unknown. Clones were read by immunoSEQ multiplex PCR, and TCRdb kept only the in-frame ones, dropping some. Of 80,000 to 100,000 clones listed, around 94% are singletons. The sample comes from a study of OX40 agonist ivuxolimab in advanced cancers. For the study at large: Averaging 60 years in age, with a range of roughly 23 to 80, the cohort was around 85% male. Study results and limitations: The study did not work out the antigen specificity of the expanded peripheral T cells.

V was clipped by 0 bases and J by 0 bases, with 21 bases between them. The CDR3 totals 20 residues. Germline loops: CDR1 LGHNA, CDR2 YSLEER. The receptor was isolated from an adult with an advanced solid tumor such as melanoma, head and neck, liver or kidney cancer. The rearrangement links TRBV4-3 to TRBJ2-1; D ambiguous. The source material was CD4+ or CD8+ T cells sorted from blood, sampled in a trial of the OX40 agonist ivuxolimab. The CDR3 here is CASSQDPWAATHSSYNEQFF. The CDR3 region has the DNA TGCGCCAGCAGCCAAGATCCTTGGGCAGCTACCCATAGCTCCTACAATGAGCAGTTCTTC.